These T cell receptor beta chains were read from a single sample in a study of shared clonotypes between healthy human individuals. The protocol was immunoSEQ multiplex PCR, while the TCRdb copy is restricted to in-frame clones and leaves out a portion. The sample contains 1.4 million or so clones, approximately 98.5% of which appear only once. The material sequenced was naive CD4+ T cells sorted from blood. These receptors all stem from a man aged 25 to 40 in good health. Each CDR3 is given with its conserved first and last residue. A D gene is named only where the DNA matches it firmly. Only part of the rows carry a size: once, few, many, or a class if the clone is expanded.

>TRBV5-1|.|.|TRBJ2-4
TGCGCCAGCAGCTTGACCCTGCCTCAATCGGGAAACATTCAGTACTTC
CASSLTLPQSGNIQYF
>TRBV13|once|TRBD1|TRBJ1-4
TGTGCCAGCAGCTTAGGCGAGGGACAGGGAAATGAAAAACTGTTTTTT
CASSLGEGQGNEKLFF
>TRBV4-3|.|TRBD1|TRBJ2-3
TGCGCCAGCAGCCAAGCCAGGGGGTACACAGATACGCAGTATTTT
CASSQARGYTDTQYF
>TRBV28|.|.|TRBJ1-4
TGTGCCAGCAGTCCTGGGGCAACTAATGAAAAACTGTTTTTT
CASSPGATNEKLFF
>TRBV5-1|.|.|TRBJ1-1
TGCGCCAGCAGCTTACCAGAGAACACTGAAGCTTTCTTT
CASSLPENTEAFF
>TRBV28|.|.|TRBJ2-2
TGTGCCAGCAGGGGGGGCTATGTCGGGGAGCTGTTTTTT
CASRGGYVGELFF
>TRBV5-5|.|.|TRBJ1-1
TGTGCCAGCAGCTTACGCCGGACATCGAACACTGAAGCTTTCTTT
CASSLRRTSNTEAFF
>TRBV7-2|.|TRBD2|TRBJ2-3
TGTGCCGTACAGCTCGGGAGGGCCTGGAAGAGCACAGATACGCAGTATTTT
CAVQLGRAWKSTDTQYF
>TRBV28|.|.|TRBJ2-1
TGTGCCAGCAGTTTAGGAGCGGCCTCCTACAATGAGCAGTTCTTC
CASSLGAASYNEQFF
>TRBV27|.|TRBD1|TRBJ2-5
TGTGCCAGCAGCCAGGGGGGACAGGGGCTGGGGACCCAGTACTTC
CASSQGGQGLGTQYF
>TRBV9|.|.|TRBJ2-3
TGTGCCAGCAGCGTAGGTGTAGGGGATACGCAGTATTTT
CASSVGVGDTQYF
>TRBV2|once|.|TRBJ1-1
TGTGCCAGCAGTGAGAGAGGGACCAACACTGAAGCTTTCTTT
CASSERGTNTEAFF
>TRBV5-6|.|.|TRBJ2-2
TGTGCCAGCAGCCCGCTATGGTTCGACACCGGGGAGCTGTTTTTT
CASSPLWFDTGELFF
>TRBV9|.|TRBD2|TRBJ2-3
TGTGCCAGCAGCGTAGACGGGAGGGTCCGAGGAGATACGCAGTATTTT
CASSVDGRVRGDTQYF
>TRBV11-2|.|TRBD2|TRBJ2-1
TGTGCCAGCAGCTTAGCTTTAGCGGGACTTGACAATGAGCAGTTCTTC
CASSLALAGLDNEQFF
>TRBV5-4|.|.|TRBJ2-5
TGTGCCAGCACTCTAACGGGACAAGAGACCCAGTACTTC
CASTLTGQETQYF
>TRBV28|.|.|TRBJ2-1
TGTGCCAGCAGTTTGTGGGGGTCCTACAATGAGCAGTTCTTC
CASSLWGSYNEQFF
>TRBV14|.|.|TRBJ2-3
TGTGCCAGCAGCCCGACGGGATGGGGAGATACGCAGTATTTT
CASSPTGWGDTQYF
>TRBV7-9|.|.|TRBJ2-6
TGTGCCAGCACCGGCCGGGCCTGGGGGGCCAACGTCCTGACTTTC
CASTGRAWGANVLTF
>TRBV5-1|.|TRBD2|TRBJ2-5
TGCGCCAGCAGCGGCGGTGGGGGGGAAGAGACCCAGTACTTC
CASSGGGGEETQYF
>TRBV10-2|.|TRBD1|TRBJ2-2
TGCGCCAGCATCTTAGACAGGGTGAACACCGGGGAGCTGTTTTTT
CASILDRVNTGELFF
>TRBV5-4|.|.|TRBJ2-7
TGTGCCAGCAGCTCGCTCGGACTCTCCTACGAGCAGTACTTC
CASSSLGLSYEQYF
>TRBV2|.|.|TRBJ2-7
TGTGCCAGCAGTATACGGGAACCCGCATTAGGTGAGCAGTACTTC
CASSIREPALGEQYF
>TRBV18|.|.|TRBJ1-5
TGTGCCAGCTCACCACGGATTGAGGGGGGCTCGAGTCAGCCCCAGCATTTT
CASSPRIEGGSSQPQHF
>TRBV7-2|.|TRBD1|TRBJ2-3
TGTGCCAGCAGCTTAGGAGTGGGACAGGACACAGATACGCAGTATTTT
CASSLGVGQDTDTQYF
>TRBV5-4|.|TRBD2|TRBJ2-3
TGTGCCAGCAGGCCAGGGCGGGGGATTAGCACAGATACGCAGTATTTT
CASRPGRGISTDTQYF
>TRBV28|.|.|TRBJ2-7
TGTGCCAGCAGTTTAGTGTCAGGGACTTCATACGAGCAGTACTTC
CASSLVSGTSYEQYF
>TRBV5-1|.|.|TRBJ2-7
TGCGCCAGCAGCTTGAAAGGGTCCACCTACGAGCAGTACTTC
CASSLKGSTYEQYF
>TRBV10-3|.|TRBD2|TRBJ2-7
TGTGCCATCAGTGAGGTAGCGGGAGGTGAGCAGTACTTC
CAISEVAGGEQYF
>TRBV7-3|.|TRBD2|TRBJ2-7
TGTGCCAGCAGCGCATATAGCGGGAGCGACGACGAGCAGTACTTC
CASSAYSGSDDEQYF
>TRBV9|.|TRBD2|TRBJ2-3
TGTGCCAGCAGCGTAGGAGGGGCTAGCGGGGGGTCCACAGATACGCAGTATTTT
CASSVGGASGGSTDTQYF
>TRBV28|once|.|TRBJ1-2
TGTGCCAGCAGTTTGAGCGTCAATGGCTACACCTTC
CASSLSVNGYTF
>TRBV11-2|once|.|TRBJ2-1
TGTGCCAGCAGCTCCAACCAGTTTCGGTTCTTC
CASSSNQFRFF
>TRBV5-1|.|.|TRBJ2-1
TGCGCCAGCAGCTTGGCCTCGACCCCTTCCAATGAGCAGTTCTTC
CASSLASTPSNEQFF
>TRBV7-2|.|TRBD2|TRBJ2-7
TGTGCCAGCAGCTTTCGGCCGGGGGGGGTCCGCTCCTACGAGCAGTACTTC
CASSFRPGGVRSYEQYF
>TRBV4-1|.|TRBD1|TRBJ1-4
TGCGCCAGCAGCCACGACCGGACAGGGGAGGAAAAACTGTTTTTT
CASSHDRTGEEKLFF
>TRBV7-2|.|TRBD1|TRBJ2-5
TGTGCCAGCAGCTCCCGGGACAGGGCATACTTC
CASSSRDRAYF
>TRBV7-2|.|TRBD1|TRBJ1-1
TGTGCCAGCAGCTTAGCAGGGGGCGTCACTGAAGCTTTCTTT
CASSLAGGVTEAFF
>TRBV15|.|.|TRBJ2-5
TGTGCCACCAGCAGAGATCTTGGTGGCGAGACCCAGTACTTC
CATSRDLGGETQYF
>TRBV15|.|.|TRBJ1-5
TGTGCCACCAGCAGACAGGGAGATCAGCCCCAGCATTTT
CATSRQGDQPQHF
>TRBV4-1|.|TRBD1|TRBJ1-5
TGCGCCAGCAGCTTTTCAGGGGGAAGGACCAATCAGCCCCAGCATTTT
CASSFSGGRTNQPQHF
>TRBV18|.|TRBD1|TRBJ2-5
TGTGCCTCATCGATCCTCCAGGGGGCGGGAGAGACCCAGTACTTC
CASSILQGAGETQYF
>TRBV4-1|.|.|TRBJ2-1
TGCGCCAGCAGCCAAGGTCCGGAGGGCCTTGATGAGCAGTTCTTC
CASSQGPEGLDEQFF
>TRBV7-8|.|.|TRBJ2-7
TGTGCCAGCAGCTTAGAGCAGGGGCAGGGAAACGAGCAGTACTTC
CASSLEQGQGNEQYF
>TRBV5-5|.|.|TRBJ1-4
TGTGCCAGCAGCTTTTCGGGAGGGTATGAAAAACTGTTTTTT
CASSFSGGYEKLFF
>TRBV7-8|.|TRBD1|TRBJ2-7
TGTGCCAGCAGCTATGGGACAGGCTACGAGCAGTACTTC
CASSYGTGYEQYF
>TRBV5-4|.|.|TRBJ2-3
TGTGCCAGCAGCATGGGCACAGATACGCAGTATTTT
CASSMGTDTQYF
>TRBV18|once|.|TRBJ2-7
TGTGCCAGCTCACCAAAGGGACCTTACGAGCAGTACTTC
CASSPKGPYEQYF
>TRBV5-1|.|TRBD2|TRBJ2-2
TGCGCCAGCAGCTTCGGCGGGAGGGCCGCCACCGGGGAGCTGTTTTTT
CASSFGGRAATGELFF
>TRBV29-1|.|.|TRBJ2-1
TGCAGCGTTGAAGTCCTAGCGATCTCCTACAATGAGCAGTTCTTC
CSVEVLAISYNEQFF
>TRBV5-1|.|TRBD1|TRBJ2-7
TGCGCCAGCGCCCAAGGGCCGGGACAGGGAGGCGAGCAGTACTTC
CASAQGPGQGGEQYF
>TRBV5-5|.|.|TRBJ2-1
TGTGCCAGCAGCCACGGTAGACCCTACAATGAGCAGTTCTTC
CASSHGRPYNEQFF